This entry features one T cell receptor (beta chain) sequence. What this receptor recognizes is not known. Base-call qualities are not available, and no considerably larger clone is one nucleotide away. The immunoSEQ Assay, a bias-controlled multiplex PCR, was used to amplify TCRbeta CDR3 regions from genomic DNA. From the authors' description of their analysis: The number of nucleated cells in each sample was estimated by amplification of reference gene primers within the assay. To quantify the absolute abundance of each unique TCRbeta CDR3 rearrangement, sequence reads were collapsed and filtered. For each sample, productive Simpson clonality was calculated as the square root of Simpson's diversity index over productive rearrangements. Drawn from immuneACCESS, this table holds only the in-frame rearrangements with V and J called that TCRdb kept. Clones are partly lost; checked studies trace under half to an unresolved V gene and leave the rest unexplained. Clone size and the V and J calls come from that table; the DNA yielded D and trimming. This sample is represented by hundreds of thousands of clones; roughly four fifths of them were singletons. Clones ranked in the top ten supply 3.6% of the sample.

This entry is derived from a study of blood T cell repertoires in COVID-19 (TCRdb year 2020). About the study as a whole: Samples covering the acute and convalescent phases of COVID-19 were provided by collaborators in the United States, Italy and Spain. The material from the prospective study consisted of cDNA or gDNA derived from T cells, B-cell-depleted T cells, or PBMCs. Subjects who had been exposed to COVID-19, were actively infected with it, or had recovered from it provided the deeply sampled blood TCRbeta repertoires that made up the dataset. The repertoires were released in a freely available public database intended as a resource for research on the immune response to SARS-CoV-2. Samples came from the ongoing ImmuneRACE study (first 160 participants) plus 1,254 subjects from 6 global collaborators. Sample metadata almost always included a de-identified subject ID, COVID-19 status, age in years and sex. Where available, HLA class I and class II types were obtained from metadata supplied by the sample provider rather than from assay-based typing. The full study reports these points: Clinical and demographic metadata were provided uncurated, with the amount varying by source and participant.

Including the terminal cysteine and phenylalanine, the CDR3 comprises 14 residues. Only the CDR3 DNA stays, 42 bases, in frame from base 1. V loses 3 bases, J loses 0 bases, and the germline ends lie 9 bases apart. CDR1 is given as SQVTM and CDR2 as ANQGSEA, both from the germline V gene. Enrolling through a virtual design, the prospective study's participants ranged in age from roughly 18 to 95 years and lived across 20 to 25 United States geographic areas. Cohort assignment in the prospective study relied on participant-reported clinical history from a screening survey and a study questionnaire. Exposed participants had been in contact with someone with a PCR-confirmed or clinician-diagnosed COVID-19 case within 2 weeks of study entry. Each participant in the prospective study had whole blood, serum and a nasopharyngeal or oropharyngeal swab collected by mobile phlebotomists. Prospective study participants could optionally give additional blood draws and questionnaires over an approximately two-month period. Before DNA extraction, blood samples from the prospective study were shipped at room temperature or frozen.

The chain is assembled from TRBV29-1 and TRBJ2-1; perhaps TRBD2 is the D gene, with 5 bases matching. The TCR was taken from a woman aged 35 to 49 who had been exposed to COVID-19. Material for sequencing was PBMCs or T cells enriched from blood (not recorded which). The encoded CDR3 is CSVDPGSSYNEQFF. The DNA sequence is as follows: TGCAGCGTTGATCCGGGGAGCTCCTACAATGAGCAGTTCTTC.